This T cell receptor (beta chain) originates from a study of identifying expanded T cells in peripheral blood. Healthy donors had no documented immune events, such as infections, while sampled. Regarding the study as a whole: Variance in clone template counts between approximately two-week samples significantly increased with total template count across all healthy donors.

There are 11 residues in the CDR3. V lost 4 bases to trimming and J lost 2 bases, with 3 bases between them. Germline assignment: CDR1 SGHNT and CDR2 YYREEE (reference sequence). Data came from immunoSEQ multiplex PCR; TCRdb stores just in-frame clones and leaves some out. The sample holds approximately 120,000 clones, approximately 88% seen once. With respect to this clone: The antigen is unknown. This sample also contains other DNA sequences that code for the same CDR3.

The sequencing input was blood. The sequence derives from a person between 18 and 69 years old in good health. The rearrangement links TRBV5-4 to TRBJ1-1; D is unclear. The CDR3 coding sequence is TGTGCCAGCAGCCTAAACACTGAAGCTTTCTTT. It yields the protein CASSLNTEAFF.